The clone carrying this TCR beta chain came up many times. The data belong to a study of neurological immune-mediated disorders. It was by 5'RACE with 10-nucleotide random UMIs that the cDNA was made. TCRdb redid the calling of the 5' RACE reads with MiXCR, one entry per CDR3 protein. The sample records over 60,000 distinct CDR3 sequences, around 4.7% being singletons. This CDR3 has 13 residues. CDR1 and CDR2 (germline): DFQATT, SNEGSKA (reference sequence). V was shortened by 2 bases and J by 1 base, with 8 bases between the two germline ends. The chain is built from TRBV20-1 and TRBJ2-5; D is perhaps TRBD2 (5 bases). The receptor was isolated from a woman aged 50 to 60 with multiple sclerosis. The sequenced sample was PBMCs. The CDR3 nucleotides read TGCAGTGCTAGATTGCTAGCCCAAGAGACCCAGTACTTC. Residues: CSARLLAQETQYF.